The rows below give T cell receptor beta chains drawn from one sample of a study of cytomegalovirus exposure and HLA in healthy donors. Profiled with immunoSEQ multiplex PCR; TCRdb holds only in-frame clones, not every one. The sample yields fewer than 200,000 clones, about nine tenths seen once. The specimen was PBMCs. These receptors originate from a boy younger than 10 in good health and CMV-seronegative. Each CDR3 is given with its conserved first and last residue. The D gene is left open where the match is weak. The listing skips clone size in some rows; elsewhere it reads once, few, many or a size class.

j_gene	abundance	d_gene	v_gene	CDR3nt	CDR3aa
TRBJ2-7	-	TRBD1	TRBV4-1	TGCGCCAGCAGCCGGGGGACAGGGGGCTACGAGCAGTACTTC	CASSRGTGGYEQYF
TRBJ1-1	-	TRBD1	TRBV6-4	TGTGCCAGCAGTAGGACAGGGGGCTCGATGACTGAAGCTTTCTTT	CASSRTGGSMTEAFF
TRBJ1-2	-	TRBD1	TRBV6-1	TGTGCCAGCAGTGTAGACAGGGGTATGTCCTATGGCTACACCTTC	CASSVDRGMSYGYTF
TRBJ2-7	-	-	TRBV18	TGTGCCAGCTCACCACAGGGGAACTCCTACGAGCAGTACTTC	CASSPQGNSYEQYF
TRBJ1-4	many	TRBD1	TRBV6-1	TGTGCCAGCAGTGAAGTCCCCACAGGGGCTAATGAAAAACTGTTTTTT	CASSEVPTGANEKLFF
TRBJ2-7	-	TRBD1	TRBV7-9	TGTGCCAGCAGCTTGACAGGGGGAATCTACGAGCAGTACTTC	CASSLTGGIYEQYF
TRBJ2-1	-	-	TRBV27	TGTGCCAGCACCACCTCGGGGAGAACTGAGCAGTTCTTC	CASTTSGRTEQFF
TRBJ1-5	-	TRBD1	TRBV7-9	TGTGCCAGCAGCGTTGGGGACAGCTCAAATCAGCCCCAGCATTTT	CASSVGDSSNQPQHF
TRBJ2-3	-	-	TRBV7-3	TGTGCCAGCAGCTTGCGGGGGCACACAGATACGCAGTATTTT	CASSLRGHTDTQYF
TRBJ1-2	-	TRBD1	TRBV6-4	TGTGCCAGCCGGACAGGGGCTAACTATAGCTACACCTTC	CASRTGANYSYTF
TRBJ1-2	once	TRBD1	TRBV9	TGTGCCAGCAGCGGATCAGGGGGGTCCCTAGTCTATGGCTACACCTTC	CASSGSGGSLVYGYTF
TRBJ1-4	-	TRBD1	TRBV5-1	TGCGCCAGCAGCTTGGGACAGGGGCCAACTAATGAAAAACTGTTTTTT	CASSLGQGPTNEKLFF
TRBJ2-3	-	TRBD1	TRBV25-1	TGTGCCAGCAGTGAGCCCAGACAGGGGGCTATAGGTACGCAGTATTTT	CASSEPRQGAIGTQYF
TRBJ1-2	-	TRBD1	TRBV30	TGTGCCTGGAGTAGGAATCAGGGGGTAGGCTATGGCTACACCTTC	CAWSRNQGVGYGYTF
TRBJ2-5	-	TRBD2	TRBV5-6	TGTGCCAGCAGCTTCGGGCTAGCGGGAGGCCCCTCACGGGAGACCCAGTACTTC	CASSFGLAGGPSRETQYF
TRBJ2-1	-	-	TRBV20-1	TGCAGTGCAATCGACAATGAGCAGTTCTTC	CSAIDNEQFF
TRBJ1-1	-	TRBD1	TRBV28	TGTGCCAGCAGTTGGACAGGGGGCACTGAAGCTTTCTTT	CASSWTGGTEAFF
TRBJ2-5	-	-	TRBV14	TGTGCCAGCAGCCAACTCGGGGGAGAGACCCAGTACTTC	CASSQLGGETQYF
TRBJ2-2	-	-	TRBV7-2	TGTGCCAGCAGCTACATTTTTCGTACCGGGGAGCTGTTTTTT	CASSYIFRTGELFF
TRBJ2-5	-	-	TRBV29-1	TGCAGCGTTGTCGGAGGTCAAGAGACCCAGTACTTC	CSVVGGQETQYF
TRBJ1-6	-	-	TRBV6-5	TGTGCCAGCAGTTACTCGGTACTGAATTCACCCCTCCACTTT	CASSYSVLNSPLHF
TRBJ2-3	-	TRBD1	TRBV27	TGTGCCAGCAGTTTCCGGGACAGGGTCCCAGATACGCAGTATTTT	CASSFRDRVPDTQYF
TRBJ1-1	-	-	TRBV29-1	TGCAGCGTGGGGCGGGAGAACACTGAAGCTTTCTTT	CSVGRENTEAFF
TRBJ1-5	-	-	TRBV30	TGTGCCTGGAGTGTTAGGAGTGGAAATCAGCCCCAGCATTTT	CAWSVRSGNQPQHF
TRBJ2-7	-	TRBD1	TRBV7-7	TGTGCCAGCAGCCCGGGACAGCGAGACTACGAGCAGTACTTC	CASSPGQRDYEQYF
TRBJ2-2	-	-	TRBV12-5	TGTGCTAGTGGAGCAGGGGTTACCGGGGAGCTGTTTTTT	CASGAGVTGELFF
TRBJ2-3	-	-	TRBV15	TGTGCCACCAGCAGAGGGAGGACAGATACGCAGTATTTT	CATSRGRTDTQYF
TRBJ1-1	-	TRBD1	TRBV6-5	TGTGCCAGCAGCCCGGGACAGGGGAGCACTGAAGCTTTCTTT	CASSPGQGSTEAFF
TRBJ1-2	-	-	TRBV28	TGTGCCAGCAGTAACAGGGCTAACTATGGCTACACCTTC	CASSNRANYGYTF
TRBJ1-1	-	TRBD1	TRBV27	TGTGCCAGCAGTTGGAGACAGGGGAACACTGAAGCTTTCTTT	CASSWRQGNTEAFF
TRBJ1-6	-	-	TRBV27	TGTGCCAGCAGTTTTCGACAGGTGAATTCACCCCTCCACTTT	CASSFRQVNSPLHF
TRBJ2-1	-	TRBD2	TRBV11-2	TGTGCCAGCAGCCAACTAGCGGGACCGACAAACAATGAGCAGTTCTTC	CASSQLAGPTNNEQFF
TRBJ2-5	once	-	TRBV28	TGTGCCAGCAGTTTACTCGGGAATGGGGAAGAGACCCAGTACTTC	CASSLLGNGEETQYF
TRBJ1-2	few	TRBD1	TRBV28	TGTGCCAGCAGTTTTTTTACGGGACAGGGGGGGGATTACACCTTC	CASSFFTGQGGDYTF
TRBJ2-7	-	-	TRBV7-2	TGTGCCAGCAGCCTACAGGACGGCTCCTACGAGCAGTACTTC	CASSLQDGSYEQYF
TRBJ1-1	few	-	TRBV6-1	TGTGCCAGCAGTGAAACAGGGAAACACACTGAAGCTTTCTTT	CASSETGKHTEAFF
TRBJ1-1	-	TRBD1	TRBV6-5	TGTGCCAGCAGTTACCTGGGACAGGGGGCAACCGAAGCTTTCTTT	CASSYLGQGATEAFF
TRBJ1-5	-	TRBD1	TRBV5-6	TGTGCCAGCAGTGCAACAGGGGGCTATACCTCTAGCAATCAGCCCCAGCATTTT	CASSATGGYTSSNQPQHF
TRBJ2-1	-	TRBD2	TRBV28	TGTGCCAGCGGAACGGAGCACAGCGGGGGGGGGAATGAGCAGTTCTTC	CASGTEHSGGGNEQFF
TRBJ1-1	-	TRBD1	TRBV15	TGTGCCACCAGCAGAGAAGCCGGGACAGGGGGCACTGAAGCTTTCTTT	CATSREAGTGGTEAFF
TRBJ2-7	-	TRBD2	TRBV5-1	TGCGCCAGCAGCTCGGTAGCGGGAGTTTACGAGCAGTACTTC	CASSSVAGVYEQYF
TRBJ2-7	-	-	TRBV2	TGTGCCAGCCAGGGTTACGAGCAGTACTTC	CASQGYEQYF
TRBJ2-3	-	TRBD2	TRBV28	TGTGCCAGCAGTTTAGAGTGGGGGACTAGCGATATAGATACGCAGTATTTT	CASSLEWGTSDIDTQYF
TRBJ2-1	once	-	TRBV9	TGTGCCAGCAGCGTATTCGAGAGGCGAGGCCTCGGTGAGCAGTTCTTC	CASSVFERRGLGEQFF
TRBJ2-7	-	TRBD2	TRBV18	TGTGCCAGCTCGGTGGGGGGGGATGCCTACTACGAGCAGTACTTC	CASSVGGDAYYEQYF
TRBJ2-1	-	-	TRBV28	TGTGCCAGCAGTGTCTTCACAGCCTACAATGAGCAGTTCTTC	CASSVFTAYNEQFF
TRBJ2-3	-	TRBD2	TRBV7-9	TGTGCCAGCAGCTTAGGGGCTAGCGGGGGCCCTCGGGATACGCAGTATTTT	CASSLGASGGPRDTQYF
TRBJ1-6	-	-	TRBV14	TGTGCCAGCAGCCAAGGAGGGAGCTCCTATAATTCACCCCTCCACTTT	CASSQGGSSYNSPLHF
TRBJ1-6	-	-	TRBV27	TGTGCCAGCAGTTTATCGAGTCGGGGAGTTGACTATAATTCACCCCTCCACTTT	CASSLSSRGVDYNSPLHF
TRBJ2-1	-	-	TRBV2	TGTGCCAGCAGCTATACAATCGACAGGGAGCAGTTCTTC	CASSYTIDREQFF
TRBJ2-7	-	-	TRBV9	TGTGCCAGCAGCGTAGCTGGAGATGGACGGGAACGTGGGGTGCAGTACTTC	CASSVAGDGRERGVQYF
TRBJ2-7	-	-	TRBV7-9	TGTTCCAGCAGCTTAGTTCAGGGGGGCAGGGTAATCCATCCCCGGGAGCAGTACTTC	CSSSLVQGGRVIHPREQYF
TRBJ1-6	-	-	TRBV28	TGTGCCAGCAGCGAAATGGAGGACAGTTATAATTCACCCCTCCACTTT	CASSEMEDSYNSPLHF
TRBJ1-5	few	-	TRBV6-1	TGTGCCAGCAGTGAAGAAGAAGGGGGGGTCCAGCCCCAGCATTTT	CASSEEEGGVQPQHF
TRBJ2-2	-	TRBD2	TRBV7-9	TGTGCCAGCAGCGATAGCGGGACGAACACCGGGGAGCTGTTTTTT	CASSDSGTNTGELFF
TRBJ2-2	-	-	TRBV28	TGTGCCAGCAGCGGTGCGAGGCCGAACACCGGGGAGCTGTTTTTT	CASSGARPNTGELFF
TRBJ2-7	-	-	TRBV11-2	TGTGCCAGCAGCCGGGGGGGTCAGGGGGAAGCCTACGAGCAGTACTTC	CASSRGGQGEAYEQYF
TRBJ2-7	-	-	TRBV6-1	TGTGCCAGCAGTGAACTTGTTGGAGGAGGCGAGCAGTACTTC	CASSELVGGGEQYF
TRBJ2-6	-	TRBD1	TRBV7-3	TGTGCCAGCAGTCCCCTAGGGGGGACAGGGCTCTCTGGGGCCAACGTCCTGACTTTC	CASSPLGGTGLSGANVLTF